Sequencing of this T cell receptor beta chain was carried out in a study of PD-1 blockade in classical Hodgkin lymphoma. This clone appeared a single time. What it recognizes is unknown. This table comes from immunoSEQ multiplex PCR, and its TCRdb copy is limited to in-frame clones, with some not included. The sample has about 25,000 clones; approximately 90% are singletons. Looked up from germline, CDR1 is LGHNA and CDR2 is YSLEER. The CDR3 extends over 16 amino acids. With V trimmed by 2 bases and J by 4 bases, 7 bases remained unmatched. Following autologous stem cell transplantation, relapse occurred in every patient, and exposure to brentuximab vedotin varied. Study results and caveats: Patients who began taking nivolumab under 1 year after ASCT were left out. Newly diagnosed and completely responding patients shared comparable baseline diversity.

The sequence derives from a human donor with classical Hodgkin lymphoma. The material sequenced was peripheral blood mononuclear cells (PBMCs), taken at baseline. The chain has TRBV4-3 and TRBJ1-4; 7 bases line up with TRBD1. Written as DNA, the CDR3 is TGCGCCAGCAGCCAAACGACAGGGTTTGGTAATGAAAAACTGTTTTTT. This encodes CASSQTTGFGNEKLFF.